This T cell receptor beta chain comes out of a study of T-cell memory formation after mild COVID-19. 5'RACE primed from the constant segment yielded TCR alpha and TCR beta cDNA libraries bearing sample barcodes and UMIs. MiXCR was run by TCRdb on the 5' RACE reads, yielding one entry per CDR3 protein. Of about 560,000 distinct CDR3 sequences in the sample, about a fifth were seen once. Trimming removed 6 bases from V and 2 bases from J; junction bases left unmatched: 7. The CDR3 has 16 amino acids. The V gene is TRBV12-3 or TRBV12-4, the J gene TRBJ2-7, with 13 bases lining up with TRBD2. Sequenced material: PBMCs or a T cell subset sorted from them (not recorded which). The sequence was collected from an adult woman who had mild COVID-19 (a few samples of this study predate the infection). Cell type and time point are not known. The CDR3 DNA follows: TGTGCCAGCAGGGGACTAGGACTAGCGGGGGCCTACGAGCAGTACTTC. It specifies CASRGLGLAGAYEQYF.